One and the same sample provided the 21 T cell receptor beta chains below, sequenced in a study of blood T cell repertoires in COVID-19. Profiling relied on immunoSEQ multiplex PCR, and the TCRdb table lists in-frame clones only, not all of them. The top ten hold about a fifth of the sample, which has about 62,000 clones, roughly 80% seen once. Sequencing was done on a sample of peripheral blood. These receptors were collected from a woman aged 80 or over with active or convalescent COVID-19.

The CDR3 bases are TGCGCCAGCAGCTTGGAGGGACATTCCTACATCGATGGCTACACCTTC. This gives the protein CASSLEGHSYIDGYTF. This chain uses TRBV5-1 with TRBJ1-2, with D tentatively TRBD1 (6 bases). The CDR3 spans 16 residues. Deletions cut 0 bases from V and 6 bases from J, with 18 bases between. Germline CDR1 and CDR2: SGHRS and YFSETQ.

The J gene is TRBJ1-2, the V gene TRBV11-3; TRBD1 agrees at 9 bases. Germline V gene sequence: CDR1 SGHNT, CDR2 YENEEA. The CDR3 loop spans 13 amino acids. The V gene end was trimmed by 5 bases and the J gene end by 6 bases; junction bases not matched to a gene: 4. This chain's CDR3 is CASSLGTGHGYTF. As DNA, the CDR3 is TGTGCCAGCAGCCTGGGGACAGGGCATGGCTACACCTTC.

This clone was counted between two and nine times. The chain carries TRBV2 and TRBJ1-2, with D perhaps TRBD1 (6 bases). CDR1 SNHLY and CDR2 FYNNEI come from the germline V gene. This CDR3 region has 16 residues. V was shortened by 7 bases and J by 8 bases, with 26 bases between the two germline ends. In nucleotides, the CDR3 is TGTGCCAGCACCATACCAGGGGCAGCCGAAATCTGGGGCTACACCTTC. Translated: CASTIPGAAEIWGYTF.

The chain links TRBV28 to TRBJ2-3; 12 nucleotides align to TRBD2. This CDR3 is 16 amino acids long. Germline lookup yields CDR1 MDHEN and CDR2 SYDVKM. With V trimmed by 4 bases and J by 4 bases, 6 bases remained unmatched. The CDR3 DNA sequence: TGTGCCAGCAGTTCAAGACTAGCGGGGGATTCAGATACGCAGTATTTT. It encodes CASSSRLAGDSDTQYF.

V and J are TRBV6-5 and TRBJ1-2; 8 positions agree with TRBD1. Germline trimming cut 5 bases from V and 8 bases from J; bases unmatched to any gene: 13. Germline V gives CDR1 MNHEY, CDR2 SVGAGI. The CDR3 totals 15 residues. CDR3 region: CASSPNIFRGRGYTF. CDR3 nucleotides: TGTGCCAGCAGTCCGAACATCTTCAGGGGGCGGGGCTACACCTTC.

Only one count was recorded for this clone. The chain combines TRBV6-5 with TRBJ1-6, with D tentatively TRBD1 (6 bases). The V end was cut by 8 bases, the J end by 8 bases, with 13 bases between. The germline gives CDR1 MNHEY, CDR2 SVGAGI. The CDR3 is 13 residues long. The CDR3 DNA is TGTGCCAGCGGGGCCAGGGGTGATTCACCCCTCCACTTT. Translating gives CASGARGDSPLHF.

The chain has TRBV19 and TRBJ2-4; 8 bases line up with TRBD2. The CDR3 length is 12 residues. Germline V gives CDR1 LNHDA, CDR2 SQIVND (reference sequence). The V segment lost 3 bases and the J segment 12 bases; nucleotides outside the gene matches: 4. CDR3 coding DNA: TGTGCCAGTAGTATTCGGGGGGGCTATCAGTACTTC. It is translated as CASSIRGGYQYF.

The chain joins TRBV5-6 to TRBJ2-5; TRBD2 aligns across 10 bases. The CDR3 length is 15 residues. The junction had 7 bases not matched to a gene; V was cut back by 5 bases and J by 3 bases. CDR1 is SGHDT and CDR2 is YYEEEE in the germline V gene. The CDR3 region is CASSSPLAGEETQYF. The CDR3 region has the DNA TGTGCCAGCAGTTCGCCCCTAGCGGGGGAAGAGACCCAGTACTTC.

The chain recombines TRBV3-1 (or the pseudogene TRBV3-2) with TRBJ1-1, with TRBD1 matching 11 bases. Trimming took 3 bases from V and 5 from J; bases not matched to a gene: 2. Germline V gene lookup returns CDR1 LGHDT and CDR2 YNNKEL (reference sequence). The CDR3 is 14 residues long. The CDR3: CASSHGTGGTEAFF. The CDR3 DNA reads as TGTGCCAGCAGCCACGGGACAGGGGGTACTGAAGCTTTCTTT.

The gene calls are TRBV4-1 and TRBJ1-6; unclear D gene. The CDR3 is 15 amino acids. CDR1 and CDR2 (germline): MGHRA, YSYEKL. V lost 0 bases and J lost 8, with 11 bases in between. CDR3 residues: CASSQDRGSDSPLHF. The CDR3 DNA is TGCGCCAGCAGCCAAGATAGAGGGTCAGATTCACCCCTCCACTTT.

The V and J genes are TRBV25-1 and TRBJ2-7, with D perhaps TRBD1 (5 bases). In germline, CDR1 is MGHDK, CDR2 SYGVNS. The CDR3 loop spans 13 amino acids. Trimming pared 4 bases from V and 1 base from J, leaving 8 bases between. This CDR3 is CASSGRGSYEQYF. The CDR3 nucleotides are TGTGCCAGCAGTGGAAGGGGTTCCTACGAGCAGTACTTC.

The chain uses TRBV19 and TRBJ1-6; possibly TRBD1 for D (5 bases). CDR1 is LNHDA, CDR2 SQIVND, per germline (reference sequence). The CDR3 covers 13 residues. Trimming stripped 1 base from V and 8 bases from J, with 6 bases between. This CDR3 is CASSIGRDSPLHF. CDR3 sequence (DNA): TGTGCCAGTAGTATAGGCAGGGATTCACCCCTCCACTTT.

The chain links TRBV19 to TRBJ2-7; tentative D call: TRBD2 (6 bases). From germline, CDR1 is LNHDA and CDR2 SQIVND (reference sequence). This CDR3 contains 15 residues. V dropped 5 bases and J dropped 4 bases, with 18 bases sitting between them. DNA of the CDR3: TGTGCCAGTAGTCCCGCCGGGAGCTGGGTATACGAGCAGTACTTC. It translates to CASSPAGSWVYEQYF.

The chain couples TRBV7-3 to TRBJ2-3; D is perhaps TRBD1 (6 bases). Trimming pared 5 bases from V and 0 bases from J, leaving 15 bases between. CDR3 length: 16 amino acids. Germline CDR1 is SGHTA and CDR2 is FQGTGA. As DNA, the CDR3 is TGTGCCAGCAGCCATACCGGGACATCTAGCACAGATACGCAGTATTTT. Encoded protein: CASSHTGTSSTDTQYF.

V usage is TRBV3-1 (or the pseudogene TRBV3-2) and J usage is TRBJ2-1; 8 bases line up with TRBD1. J lost 5 bases, V lost 5 bases, and 8 bases had no gene match. This CDR3 region has 15 residues. From germline, CDR1 is LGHDT and CDR2 YNNKEL (reference sequence). The DNA for the CDR3 is TGTGCCAGCAGCGATGGGACAGGCGGGCACAATGAGCAGTTCTTC. As protein: CASSDGTGGHNEQFF.

The count of this clone is one. The DNA of the CDR3 is TGTGCCAGCAGGCGAGAATCCTACAATGAGCAGTTCTTC. Its protein is CASRRESYNEQFF. V usage is TRBV2 and J usage is TRBJ2-1; D gene ambiguous. Trimming removed 6 bases at V and 1 base at J, with 7 bases between. Germline lookup yields CDR1 SNHLY and CDR2 FYNNEI. The CDR3 extends over 13 amino acids.

The chain is built from TRBV14 and TRBJ2-7, with 7 bases lining up with TRBD1. The CDR3 runs to 13 residues. With V trimmed by 3 bases and J by 3 bases, 2 bases remained unmatched. In germline, CDR1 is SGHDN, CDR2 FVKESK. The CDR3 region is CASSQRQGYEQYF. The CDR3 nucleotides are TGTGCCAGCAGCCAGAGACAGGGCTACGAGCAGTACTTC. The full variable domain, its missing parts supplied by reference TRBV14 and TRBJ2-7, is EAGVTQFPSHSVIEKGQTVTLRCDPISGHDNLYWYRRVMGKEIKFLLHFVKESKQDESGMPNNRFLAERTGGTYSTLKVQPAELEDSGVYFCASSQRQGYEQYFGPGTRLTVT.

A few counts support this clone. This chain links TRBV3-1 (or the pseudogene TRBV3-2) with TRBJ1-1; D is uncertain. The germline V gene has CDR1 LGHDT and CDR2 YNNKEL (reference sequence). V was trimmed by 6 bases and J by 4 bases, leaving 12 bases between them. This CDR3 has 13 residues. The CDR3 spells CASSPPGSTEAFF. DNA for the CDR3: TGTGCCAGCAGTCCGCCGGGTAGCACTGAAGCTTTCTTT.

V is TRBV4-1 and J is TRBJ2-3; 11 bases fit TRBD1. This CDR3 region has 15 residues. Germline lookup yields CDR1 MGHRA and CDR2 YSYEKL. V was pared by 4 bases and J by 4 bases, with 4 bases of the junction left unmatched. In DNA form, the CDR3 reads TGCGCCAGCAGCCTTCCGGGACAGGGGGCAGATACGCAGTATTTT. Translating gives CASSLPGQGADTQYF.

The chain uses TRBV5-4 and TRBJ1-5, with D maybe TRBD1 (6 bases). Germline assignment: CDR1 SGHNT and CDR2 YYREEE (reference sequence). Trimming left V 4 bases short and J 4 bases short, with 15 bases between. The CDR3 has 15 amino acids. CDR3 coding DNA: TGTGCCAGCAGCCTACTTCCCGGGACAAATCAGCCCCAGCATTTT. The encoded protein is CASSLLPGTNQPQHF.

This chain joins TRBV7-3 and TRBJ2-5, with 9 bases lining up with TRBD2. This CDR3 has 14 residues. CDR1 and CDR2 from the germline V gene are SGHTA and FQGTGA. After removal of 5 bases from V and 5 bases from J, the junction contained 6 bases not matched to a gene. CDR3 amino acids: CASSVSGGRETQYF. CDR3 sequence (DNA): TGTGCCAGCAGCGTTAGCGGGGGCCGCGAGACCCAGTACTTC.